This is a list of T cell receptor beta chains from one sample in a study of cytomegalovirus exposure and HLA in healthy donors. The method was immunoSEQ multiplex PCR; TCRdb's version includes in-frame clones alone and lacks a portion of them. The sample lists 140,000 to 150,000 clones; approximately 90% were seen once. Material: PBMCs. These receptors originate from a man aged 18 to 35 in good health and CMV-seropositive. Each CDR3 is given with its conserved first and last residue. Each record gives: V gene, clone size, J gene, D gene, CDR3 DNA, CDR3 protein. A D gene is named only where the DNA matches it firmly. Part of the rows lack a size; the others show once, few, many or a class for expanded clones.

TRBV30	.	TRBJ1-5	.	TGTGCCTGGAGTGGACAGGTGGGAAGTCAGCCCCAGCATTTT	CAWSGQVGSQPQHF
TRBV5-6	.	TRBJ1-3	.	TGTGCCAGCAGCTTCCCCGGTTCTGGAAACACCATATATTTT	CASSFPGSGNTIYF
TRBV6-5	few	TRBJ2-2	TRBD1	TGTGCCAGCAGTTCCCCCGGGACAGGACGGACCGGGGAGCTGTTTTTT	CASSSPGTGRTGELFF
TRBV6-6	.	TRBJ1-6	.	TGTGCCAGCAGGGGCAGACGGTATAATTCACCCCTCCACTTT	CASRGRRYNSPLHF
TRBV12-5	.	TRBJ2-1	TRBD1	TGTGCTAGTGGTTTTAAAACCGGGACAGGGGGCCGGAATGAGCAGTTCTTC	CASGFKTGTGGRNEQFF
TRBV6-5	.	TRBJ2-2	TRBD2	TGTGCCAGCCGGGGGGTTGAGTACACCGGGGAGCTGTTTTTT	CASRGVEYTGELFF
TRBV27	.	TRBJ2-5	TRBD1	TGTGCCAGCAGTGCACCGGGACAGGGGGAGACCCAGTACTTC	CASSAPGQGETQYF
TRBV19	.	TRBJ2-2	TRBD1	TGTGCCAGTAGTATCGGGACAGGGTGGACCGGGGAGCTGTTTTTT	CASSIGTGWTGELFF
TRBV5-1	.	TRBJ2-3	.	TGCGCCAGCAGTATTAACACAGATACGCAGTATTTT	CASSINTDTQYF
TRBV5-1	.	TRBJ1-1	TRBD1	TGCGCCAGCAGCATAAGGGACAGATCCACTGAAGCTTTCTTT	CASSIRDRSTEAFF
TRBV4-2	.	TRBJ1-2	.	TGTGCCAGCAGCCAAGATCGCTCACTCTATGGCTACACCTTC	CASSQDRSLYGYTF
TRBV29-1	once	TRBJ2-7	TRBD2	TGCAGCGTTGAAAGGACTAGCGGAGAGACCTACGAGCAGTACTTC	CSVERTSGETYEQYF
TRBV18	.	TRBJ1-1	.	TGTGCCAGCTCACCGATAAAGGAGGAAGCTTTCTTT	CASSPIKEEAFF
TRBV19	.	TRBJ2-7	TRBD1	TGTGCCAGTAGGCCGGGACAGGGCTCCTACGAGCAGTACTTC	CASRPGQGSYEQYF